This T cell receptor beta chain comes out of a study of beta chain features in type 1 diabetes. Study-wide results and caveats: Type 1 diabetes patients showed a moderate but significant shortening of TCRB CDR3s in all four CD4+ subsets. The study notes PCR might favor shorter templates equally in patients and controls.

There was one heparinised blood draw per donor, averaging about 100 mL. The whole isolated RNA underwent reverse transcription, so sequencing captured expressed TCRB transcripts. Regulatory, naive and central memory T cell samples averaged approximately 3.8 million reads. The method was immunoSEQ multiplex PCR; TCRdb's version includes in-frame clones alone and lacks a portion of them. This sample yields some 360,000 clones, of which 8.5% to 10% are seen a single time; around 0.66% belongs to the top ten. The CDR3 extends over 15 amino acids. The V end lost 0 bases, the J end lost 3 bases, and 12 bases lay between the germline ends. Germline V gene data show CDR1 as LNHNV and CDR2 as YYDKDF (reference sequence). For this clone: Antigen unknown.

The chain has TRBV15 and TRBJ2-7; the D is unclear. Sequences were obtained from central memory CD4+ T cells from blood. The TCR sequence derives from a man aged 30 to 39 with type 1 diabetes. CDR3 in amino acids: CATSRERLIHYEQYF. The CDR3 nucleotides read TGTGCCACCAGCAGAGAAAGACTTATACACTACGAGCAGTACTTC.